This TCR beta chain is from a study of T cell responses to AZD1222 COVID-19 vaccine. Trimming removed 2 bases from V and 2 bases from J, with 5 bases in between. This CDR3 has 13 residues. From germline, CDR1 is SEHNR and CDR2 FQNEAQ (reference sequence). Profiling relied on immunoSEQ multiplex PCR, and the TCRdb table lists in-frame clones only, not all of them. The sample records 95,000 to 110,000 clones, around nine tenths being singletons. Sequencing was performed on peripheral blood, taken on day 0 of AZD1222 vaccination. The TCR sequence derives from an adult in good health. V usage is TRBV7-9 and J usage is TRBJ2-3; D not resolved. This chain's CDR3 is CASSLLNTDTQYF. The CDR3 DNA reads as TGTGCCAGCAGCTTACTGAACACAGATACGCAGTATTTT.